This T cell receptor beta chain originates from a study of blood T cell repertoires in COVID-19. About the study: Italy, Spain and the United States were the sources of the convalescent and acute COVID-19 samples. Sources were T cells, B-cell-depleted T cells, or PBMCs; the material itself was cDNA or gDNA.

Trimming shortened V by 2 bases and J by 0 bases, and 13 bases separated the two germline ends. There are 16 residues in the CDR3. The germline V gene encodes CDR1 SGHRS and CDR2 YFSETQ. Original processing methods: Researchers report that nucleated cell counts were estimated from reference gene primer amplification. Here immunoSEQ multiplex PCR was the method, and the copy in TCRdb shows in-frame clones only, minus some. From that table come the V and J calls and clone size; the DNA was used to work out D and trimming. In the table there are around 160,000 clones, about 84% of which are singletons. The receptor was derived from a man aged 60 to 75 with active or convalescent COVID-19. This rearrangement joins TRBV5-1 to TRBJ2-3; D is possibly TRBD2 (6 bases). The sample comprised peripheral blood. The CDR3 sequence: CASSFRRLGSTDTQYF. The CDR3 nucleotides read TGCGCCAGCAGCTTTCGTCGACTAGGGAGCACAGATACGCAGTATTTT.